Sequencing of this T cell receptor beta chain was carried out in a study of blood T cell repertoires in COVID-19. Study details: PBMCs, B-cell-depleted T cells, or T cells provided the cDNA or gDNA that made up the material.

Looked up from germline, CDR1 is SEHNR and CDR2 is FQNEAQ (reference sequence). There are 14 residues in the CDR3. The V gene lost 5 bases and the J gene lost 0 bases, with 8 bases spanning the gap. Participants were placed into cohorts based on the clinical history they reported. In the original analysis: It was from reference gene primer amplification that nucleated cell counts were estimated. Clones were read by immunoSEQ multiplex PCR, and TCRdb kept only the in-frame ones, dropping some. V and J calls plus clone size are reproduced from that table; the DNA served to infer D and trimming. The table shows some 220,000 clones, with 88% occurring only once.

The sequence derives from a woman in her 30s who had recovered from COVID-19. Sequenced: PBMCs or T cells enriched from blood (not recorded which). The V and J genes are TRBV7-9 and TRBJ1-5; the D gene is possibly TRBD1 (5 bases). CDR3 sequence (DNA): TGTGCCAGCAGCCAGACAGATAGCAATCAGCCCCAGCATTTT. It translates to CASSQTDSNQPQHF.